This TCR beta chain came from a study of CD8 T cells in Susac syndrome. Per germline, CDR1 MNHEY and CDR2 SVGAGI. V was shortened by 2 bases and J by 5 bases, with 3 bases between the two germline ends. There are 11 residues in the CDR3. Study results and limitations: An acknowledgment was made by the study that its TCR sequencing and HLA analysis involved relatively few individuals.

Reverse transcription of about 0.45 to 1 ug RNA was performed with random hexamers. Amplification of TCR beta CDR3 used immunoSEQ multiplex PCR across 54 Vbeta and 13 Jbeta. TCRdb called the immunoSEQ multiplex PCR reads again in MiXCR, with one record for every CDR3 protein. The sample records about 200,000 distinct CDR3 sequences, 90% to 95% being singletons. In the case of this clonotype: No antigen is known for it.

The source material was CD4+ T cells from PBMCs. This chain connects TRBV6-5 to TRBJ2-5; D remains unclear. The sequence derives from a human donor in good health. In nucleotides, the CDR3 is TGTGCCAGCAGTTACATGGAGACCCAGTACTTC. This translates into CASSYMETQYF.